One and the same sample provided the 18 T cell receptor beta chains below, sequenced in a study of graft-versus-host responses after intestinal transplantation. Sequencing was performed with immunoSEQ multiplex PCR; in TCRdb, only in-frame clones are kept and a portion is missing. The sample includes fewer than 130,000 clones, 80% to 95% seen only once; the top ten take 0.45% to 0.65%. The antigens of these receptors remain unknown. This specimen consisted of unstimulated CD8+ T cells sorted from spleen or lymph node cells, obtained before intestinal transplant. These receptors all come from a human donor who received an intestinal transplant.

The chain combines TRBV5-1 with TRBJ2-1; D could derive from TRBD1 or TRBD2 (5 bases each). Trimming left V 2 bases short and J 10 bases short, with 13 bases between. Germline CDR1 reads SGHRS; CDR2 reads YFSETQ. This CDR3 is 13 amino acids long. CDR3 bases: TGCGCCAGCAGCTTCCTTCGGGGCTCCGAGCAGTTCTTC. Translated: CASSFLRGSEQFF.

This chain uses TRBV10-2 with TRBJ1-5, with D unresolved. CDR1 is WSHSY, CDR2 SAAADI, per germline. The CDR3 length is 15 residues. The ends were cut back, 0 bases at V and 3 bases at J, with 9 bases in the middle. In nucleotides, the CDR3 is TGCGCCAGCAGTGAGTCGGAGGCAGTCAATCAGCCCCAGCATTTT. Amino acids: CASSESEAVNQPQHF.

The gene calls are TRBV9 and TRBJ1-4, with TRBD1 identical over 7 bases. There are 16 residues in the CDR3. The J segment lost 3 bases and the V segment lost 0 bases, leaving 5 bases of the junction unmatched. CDR1 is SGDLS, CDR2 YYNGEE, per germline. The CDR3 nucleotides read TGTGCCAGCAGCGTAGAGGGAGGGGGCGCTAATGAAAAACTGTTTTTT. Amino acids: CASSVEGGGANEKLFF. The whole variable domain, remainder taken from reference TRBV9 and TRBJ1-4, is DSGVTQTPKHLITATGQRVTLRCSPRSGDLSVYWYQQSLDQGLQFLIQYYNGEERAKGNILERFSAQQFPDLHSELNLSSLELGDSALYFCASSVEGGGANEKLFFGSGTQLSVL.

The rearrangement uses TRBV9 and TRBJ1-6; D not certain. Germline values: CDR1 SGDLS, CDR2 YYNGEE. There are 16 residues in the CDR3. V lost 3 bases, J lost 0 bases, and 10 bases lay in between. The CDR3 region has the DNA TGTGCCAGCAGCGAGCGACGGAGCTCCTATAATTCACCCCTCCACTTT. Translated: CASSERRSSYNSPLHF.

This chain connects TRBV9 to TRBJ2-2; D is perhaps TRBD2 (5 bases). This CDR3 has 17 residues. V was clipped by 4 bases and J by 4 bases, with 20 bases between them. The V gene's germline CDR1 is SGDLS and CDR2 YYNGEE. The CDR3: CASSSLSRAAGTGELFF. CDR3 coding DNA: TGTGCCAGCAGCTCCCTAAGTCGGGCGGCGGGCACCGGGGAGCTGTTTTTT.

This CDR3 reads CSVDPQTADYGYTF. DNA of the CDR3: TGCAGCGTCGACCCCCAGACAGCCGACTATGGCTACACCTTC. The rearrangement links TRBV29-1 to TRBJ1-2; maybe TRBD1 (5 bases). V was cut by 6 bases and J by 3 bases, with 17 bases left in between. The CDR3 totals 14 residues. Germline-derived CDR1 and CDR2 are SQVTM and ANQGSEA.

The chain combines TRBV27 with TRBJ2-7; perhaps TRBD2 as D (5 bases). The CDR3 has 15 residues. Per the germline V gene, CDR1 is MNHEY and CDR2 is SMNVEV (reference sequence). Trimming left V 2 bases short and J 3 bases short, with 14 bases between. CDR3 nucleotide sequence: TGTGCCAGCAGTTTACGGGGTGAGGGAATCTACGAGCAGTACTTC. Translated: CASSLRGEGIYEQYF.

V is TRBV7-8 and J is TRBJ1-1; possibly TRBD1 for D (5 bases). The CDR3 sequence is 15 residues long. CDR1 is SGHVS and CDR2 is FQNEAQ in the germline V gene. The V end lost 5 bases, the J end lost 4 bases, and 17 bases lay between the germline ends. The CDR3 loop is CASSPGAGVGTEAFF. CDR3 bases: TGTGCCAGCAGCCCCGGGGCGGGCGTGGGCACTGAAGCTTTCTTT.

The chain recombines TRBV5-1 with TRBJ2-7; D is ambiguous. The CDR3 has 11 amino acids. Germline V CDR1 and CDR2: SGHRS, YFSETQ. With 3 bases removed from V and 2 bases from J, the gap between germline ends came to 3 bases. CDR3 amino acids: CASSSTYEQYF. DNA for the CDR3: TGCGCCAGCAGCTCTACCTACGAGCAGTACTTC.

This clone has only one observation. V gene TRBV7-3 combines with J gene TRBJ2-3; the match to TRBD2 covers 10 bases. CDR3 length: 15 amino acids. V lost 4 bases, J lost 3 bases, and 4 bases stayed unmatched. CDR1 is SGHTA and CDR2 is FQGTGA in the germline V gene. The CDR3 nucleotides are TGTGCCAGCAGCTCCGGACTAGCGGCTACAGATACGCAGTATTTT. Protein: CASSSGLAATDTQYF.

V gene TRBV27 combines with J gene TRBJ2-3; D is unclear. With 3 bases removed from V and 6 bases from J, the gap between germline ends came to 10 bases. The CDR3 covers 13 residues. Germline V CDR1 and CDR2: MNHEY, SMNVEV (reference sequence). The CDR3: CASSFVGPDTQYF. As DNA, the CDR3 is TGTGCCAGCAGTTTTGTAGGGCCGGATACGCAGTATTTT.

The rearrangement joins TRBV5-6 to TRBJ2-1; 10 bases agree with TRBD2. The CDR3 covers 19 residues. Germline V gene lookup returns CDR1 SGHDT and CDR2 YYEEEE. V shed 4 bases and J 3 bases; nucleotides not matched to a gene: 16. The CDR3 DNA follows: TGTGCCAGCAGCCCCCCGGCCTTCTCGGGACTAGCGAGCTACAATGAGCAGTTCTTC. The encoded protein is CASSPPAFSGLASYNEQFF.

V is TRBV7-9 and J is TRBJ1-5; no clear D. Germline V gene data show CDR1 as SEHNR and CDR2 as FQNEAQ (reference sequence). CDR3 length: 15 amino acids. The germline V and J ends were trimmed by 3 bases and 2 bases, with 11 bases remaining between them. DNA for the CDR3: TGTGCCAGCAGCTTCTCCGGGGTCGGCAATCAGCCCCAGCATTTT. Translated: CASSFSGVGNQPQHF.

The chain uses TRBV6-5 and TRBJ2-1, with 9 bases identical to TRBD1. V was pared by 6 bases and J by 5 bases, with 8 bases of the junction left unmatched. Germline V lookup: CDR1 MNHEY, CDR2 SVGAGI. CDR3 length: 15 residues. CDR3 sequence: CASRNPGQGHNEQFF. DNA for the CDR3: TGTGCCAGCAGGAATCCGGGACAGGGTCACAATGAGCAGTTCTTC.

V usage is TRBV7-6 and J usage is TRBJ2-1; a weak D match, TRBD1 (6 bases). Per the germline V gene, CDR1 is SGHVS and CDR2 is FNYEAQ. CDR3 length: 13 amino acids. Trimming stripped 5 bases from V and 9 bases from J, with 14 bases between. The CDR3 nucleotides are TGTGCCAGCAGCACAGGGCCCCGAGGTGAGCAGTTCTTC. This gives the protein CASSTGPRGEQFF.

This clone showed up just a few times. The chain recombines TRBV10-3 with TRBJ1-5; weak D call: TRBD1 (6 bases). The germline gives CDR1 ENHRY, CDR2 SYGVKD. Trimming removed 10 bases at V and 3 bases at J, with 13 bases between. CDR3 length: 13 amino acids. CDR3 bases: TGTGCCACTGAACAGGGAAACAATCAGCCCCAGCATTTT. Translated: CATEQGNNQPQHF.

Comments on this clone: The junction and the germline gene differ at one end; a read error may be behind it. The V gene is TRBV9, the J gene TRBJ1-1; TRBD1 matches 12 bases. Germline V lookup: CDR1 SGDLS, CDR2 YYNGEE. The CDR3 contains 13 residues. CDR3 DNA sequence: TGTGCCAGCAGCGTAGGGGACAGGGGGCCAGCTTCCTTT. Its translation is CASSVGDRGPASF.

V and J are TRBV6-5 and TRBJ1-2; no definite D call. The CDR3 contains 13 residues. Trimming shortened V by 5 bases and J by 8 bases, and 15 bases separated the two germline ends. In germline, CDR1 is MNHEY, CDR2 SVGAGI. The CDR3 coding sequence is TGTGCCAGCAGTGAACCAGGCTTTGAGGGCTACACCTTC. As protein: CASSEPGFEGYTF.